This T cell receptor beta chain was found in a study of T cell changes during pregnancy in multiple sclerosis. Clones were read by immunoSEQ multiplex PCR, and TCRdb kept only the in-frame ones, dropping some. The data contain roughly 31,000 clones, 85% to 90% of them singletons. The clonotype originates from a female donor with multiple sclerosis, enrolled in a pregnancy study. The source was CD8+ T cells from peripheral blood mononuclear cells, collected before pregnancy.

The chain's CDR3 is CASSAGTLLNTGELFF. The CDR3 nucleotides read TGTGCCAGCAGCGCTGGGACTCTCCTGAACACCGGGGAGCTGTTTTTT. This chain links TRBV9 with TRBJ2-2; TRBD2 might be the D (6 bases). V lost 3 bases and J 1 base, leaving 13 bases between the germline ends. CDR3 length: 16 residues. Looked up from germline, CDR1 is SGDLS and CDR2 is YYNGEE.